The 8 T cell receptor beta chains below come from one sample, sequenced in a study of vaccination and CD4 T cells after COVID-19. With the Oncomine TCR Beta short-read assay, DNA from cultured CD4+ T cells was sequenced. Via MiXCR, TCRdb re-called the PCR reads, giving one row per CDR3 protein. This table holds 9,500 to 15,000 distinct CDR3 sequences, 20% found once. No cognate antigen is known for these TCRs. Specified treatment: roughly 10-day PBMC culture with coronavirus spike peptide pools or control peptides (ViraFEST assay). The input for sequencing was CD4+ T cells from blood, cultured in vitro, taken before SARS-CoV-2 vaccination. These receptors originate from a human donor who received a COVID-19 vaccine.

The table lists this clonotype with a few counts. The chain combines TRBV10-3 with TRBJ2-2; 12 nucleotides agree with TRBD1. Germline V gene lookup returns CDR1 ENHRY and CDR2 SYGVKD. There are 16 residues in the CDR3. Trimming cost V 6 bases and J 2 bases; bases outside gene matches: 4. CDR3 loop: CAIREGQGANTGELFF. CDR3 DNA: TGTGCCATCAGGGAGGGACAGGGGGCCAACACCGGGGAGCTGTTTTTT.

This clonotype occurred a few times. The chain joins TRBV21-1 to TRBJ2-1; the tabulated D call, TRBD1, remains unverified against the DNA. TRBV21-1 is noted as a pseudogene. CDR3 length equals 18 residues. The CDR3 loop reads CASSKRGQGLAFYNEQFF. The CDR3 DNA reads TGTGCCAGCAGCAAAAGAGGGCAGGGGCTAGCCTTCTACAATGAGCAGTTCTTC.

This chain links TRBV19 with TRBJ1-1; possible D gene TRBD1, 6 bases. The CDR3 length is 15 residues. With 3 bases removed from V and 0 bases from J, the gap between germline ends came to 11 bases. Germline loops: CDR1 LNHDA, CDR2 SQIVND (reference sequence). The CDR3 bases are TGTGCCAGTAGTATCCCAGGGGACATGAACACTGAAGCTTTCTTT. Protein product: CASSIPGDMNTEAFF.

J is TRBJ2-7 and V is TRBV4-2, with D hard to call. The ends were cut back, 0 bases at V and 2 bases at J, with 14 bases in the middle. The germline CDR1 and CDR2 sequences are LGHNA and YNFKEQ. The CDR3 length is 16 residues. The CDR3 sequence: CASSQDRRTIPYEQYF. The CDR3 DNA is TGTGCCAGCAGCCAAGATCGACGAACCATCCCCTACGAGCAGTACTTC.

This clonotype qualifies as medium-sized. This rearrangement joins TRBV20-1 to TRBJ1-1; D unresolved. V lost 3 bases and J lost 7, with 12 bases in between. Germline V gene lookup returns CDR1 DFQATT and CDR2 SNEGSKA (reference sequence). The CDR3 consists of 12 residues. The DNA for the CDR3 is TGCAGTGCTAGTGAAGGGTCAGGTGAAGCTTTCTTT. Encoded protein: CSASEGSGEAFF.

The genes are TRBV10-3 and TRBJ1-1, with D maybe TRBD1 (5 bases). V shed 7 bases and J shed 0 bases, with 12 bases lying between them. This CDR3 contains 14 residues. Looked up from germline, CDR1 is ENHRY and CDR2 is SYGVKD. The CDR3 is CAIKGEILNTEAFF. The CDR3 DNA reads TGTGCCATCAAAGGGGAGATACTGAACACTGAAGCTTTCTTT.

The V call is TRBV19, the J call TRBJ2-2; D possibly corresponds to TRBD1 (5 bases). The CDR3 covers 15 residues. The V and J ends lost 3 bases and 1 base respectively, with 9 bases between them. CDR1 and CDR2 from the germline V gene are LNHDA and SQIVND (reference sequence). DNA of the CDR3: TGTGCCAGTAGTATGGCAGGGAAGAACACCGGGGAGCTGTTTTTT. Its translation is CASSMAGKNTGELFF.

The chain links TRBV7-8 to TRBJ2-5; 11 nucleotides line up with TRBD2. CDR1 and CDR2 (germline): SGHVS, FQNEAQ. The V gene end was trimmed by 5 bases and the J gene end by 0 bases; junction bases not matched to a gene: 8. CDR3 length: 17 residues. The DNA for the CDR3 is TGTGCCAGCAGCCCTCTTCGACTAGCGGGGTACCAAGAGACCCAGTACTTC. It translates to CASSPLRLAGYQETQYF.